The rows below give T cell receptor beta chains drawn from one sample of a study of T-cell memory formation after mild COVID-19. Each CDR3 protein is one row after TCRdb ran MiXCR on the 5' RACE reads. The sample carries approximately 34,000 distinct CDR3 sequences, about 7.7% recorded once. The sequenced material came from PBMCs or a T cell subset sorted from them (not recorded which). Receptors originate from a man between 18 and 29 years old who had mild COVID-19 (a few samples of this study predate the infection). Cell type and time point are not known. The CDR3 runs from the conserved cysteine through the conserved F or W. D genes are given only for firm matches. Expanded clones are given a class, and other clones once, few, many or no size at all.

few,TRBV19,TRBJ2-3,-,CASSKSSTKDTQYF,TGTGCCAGTAGTAAGTCTAGCACGAAAGATACGCAGTATTTT
-,TRBV12-3/TRBV12-4,TRBJ1-1,-,CASRQGLNTEAFF,TGTGCCAGCAGACAGGGTTTGAACACTGAAGCTTTCTTT
-,TRBV11-2,TRBJ2-3,-,CASSPELRTDTQYF,TGTGCCAGCAGCCCAGAACTACGCACAGATACGCAGTATTTT
many,TRBV4-1,TRBJ2-4,TRBD1,CASSQVVRDRKNIQYF,TGCGCCAGCAGCCAAGTCGTCCGGGACAGAAAAAACATTCAGTACTTC
-,TRBV7-9,TRBJ1-4,-,CASSLAGDVRGKLFF,TGTGCCAGCAGCTTAGCAGGGGATGTCCGCGGAAAACTGTTTTTT
many,TRBV18,TRBJ2-2,TRBD1,CASSPSAGQGRTGELFF,TGTGCCAGCTCACCAAGTGCGGGACAGGGTCGCACCGGGGAGCTGTTTTTT
-,TRBV6-5,TRBJ2-3,-,CASSYQDTGTDTQYF,TGTGCCAGCAGTTACCAGGACACAGGCACAGATACGCAGTATTTT
-,TRBV7-9,TRBJ2-3,TRBD1,CASSSRQGARDTQYF,TGTGCCAGCAGCAGTAGACAGGGGGCGCGAGATACGCAGTATTTT
-,TRBV29-1,TRBJ2-7,TRBD2,CSVARGGEQYF,TGCAGCGTCGCCCGGGGGGGCGAGCAGTACTTC
many,TRBV6-5,TRBJ1-2,-,CASSYLTDYGYTF,TGTGCCAGCAGTTACCTGACAGACTATGGCTACACCTTC
few,TRBV20-1,TRBJ1-1,-,CSARGQGGYTEAFF,TGCAGTGCTAGGGGGCAGGGCGGGTACACTGAAGCTTTCTTT
many,TRBV6-5,TRBJ1-2,-,CASSPGPEDAGYTF,TGTGCCAGCAGTCCGGGACCGGAAGATGCTGGCTACACCTTC
many,TRBV7-9,TRBJ2-5,-,CASSLARTDQETQYF,TGTGCCAGCAGCTTAGCGAGGACAGACCAAGAGACCCAGTACTTC
many,TRBV7-6,TRBJ1-1,-,CASSLGVTGLNTEAFF,TGTGCCAGCAGCTTAGGGGTAACAGGGTTGAACACTGAAGCTTTCTTT
many,TRBV10-2,TRBJ2-7,-,CASSDMYEQYF,TGCGCCAGCAGTGACATGTACGAGCAGTACTTC
many,TRBV14,TRBJ1-2,TRBD1,CASSGTGNYGYTF,TGTGCCAGCAGCGGGACAGGGAACTATGGCTACACCTTC
few,TRBV6-7,TRBJ2-7,TRBD1,CASSWDSSYEQYF,TGTGCCAGCAGTTGGGACAGCTCCTACGAGCAGTACTTC
many,TRBV6-2/TRBV6-3,TRBJ2-3,-,CASSYQVTDTQYF,TGTGCCAGCAGTTACCAAGTTACAGATACGCAGTATTTT